In this sample, the clone carrying this TCR beta chain turned up once. A far larger clone differs by one base, so this is likely a read error. These data come from a study of low-dose radiotherapy and immunotherapy resistance in tumors. The CDR3 loop spans 14 amino acids. V lost 10 bases and J lost 4, with 20 bases in between. Documented time point: before trial treatment. Primers targeting TRAV and TRBV primed first-strand cDNA, covering alpha and beta chains. TCRs were put through 15 to 25 PCR cycles of amplification with Phusion. A constant-region primer and the V-primer adapter served as the primer pair. TCRdb recomputed calls from the reads with MiXCR, one row per CDR3 protein. Among 80,000 to 90,000 distinct CDR3 sequences, over 15% were seen once, and the ten largest hold less than 3.5%.

The chain employs TRBV5-3 and TRBJ1-1; D is perhaps TRBD1 (5 bases). TRBV5-3 is noted as an ORF with a role that remains uncertain. The starting material was PBMCs, obtained before treatment. The sequence came from a male donor with prostate cancer. CDR3 amino acids: CACSLMGGGTEAFF. CDR3 nucleotide sequence: TGTGCCTGCAGCTTGATGGGGGGGGGCACTGAAGCTTTCTTT.